The 30 T cell receptor beta chains in this list originate from one sample, sequenced in a study of T cell responses to AZD1222 COVID-19 vaccine. Assay used: immunoSEQ multiplex PCR; TCRdb lists only in-frame clones, some missing. The table shows about 67,000 clones, with under 90% occurring only once. The sample consisted of peripheral blood, taken 28 days after the second AZD1222 dose. All receptors come from an adult who received the AZD1222 COVID-19 vaccine.

The chain employs TRBV2 and TRBJ1-6; D is unresolved. Germline values: CDR1 SNHLY, CDR2 FYNNEI. The V gene lost 4 bases and the J gene lost 9 bases, with 16 bases spanning the gap. This CDR3 region has 15 residues. DNA of the CDR3: TGTGCCAGCAGTGCGGAGGGTCGTTCTGTTTCACCCCTCCACTTT. This sequence encodes CASSAEGRSVSPLHF.

This chain joins TRBV27 and TRBJ1-3; D is perhaps TRBD1 (5 bases). The germline CDR1 and CDR2 sequences are MNHEY and SMNVEV (reference sequence). The CDR3 totals 15 residues. V lost 0 bases, J lost 4 bases, and 10 bases lay in between. CDR3 DNA: TGTGCCAGCAGTTTATCATTGGGGCCCGGAAACACCATATATTTT. Its protein product is CASSLSLGPGNTIYF.

The gene calls are TRBV28 and TRBJ1-1; D call uncertain. Deletions cut 6 bases from V and 0 bases from J, with 11 bases between. CDR3 length: 14 residues. Germline assignment: CDR1 MDHEN and CDR2 SYDVKM. CDR3: CASSSRAMNTEAFF. CDR3 nucleotides: TGTGCCAGCAGCTCCAGAGCCATGAACACTGAAGCTTTCTTT.

J is TRBJ1-1 and V is TRBV18, with no clear D. The CDR3 extends over 13 amino acids. In germline, CDR1 is KGHSH, CDR2 LQKENI. The ends were cut back, 3 bases at V and 1 base at J, with 6 bases in the middle. The CDR3 sequence: CASSPRENTEAFF. The CDR3 region has the DNA TGTGCCAGCTCACCCCGGGAGAACACTGAAGCTTTCTTT.

This rearrangement joins TRBV18 to TRBJ1-1, with unresolved D. The germline V gene has CDR1 KGHSH and CDR2 LQKENI. The CDR3 sequence is 12 residues long. The V end was cut by 1 base, the J end by 5 bases, with 5 bases between. The CDR3 sequence: CASSPLTTEAFF. CDR3 bases: TGTGCCAGCTCACCACTGACAACTGAAGCTTTCTTT.

Only one count was recorded for this clone. This chain uses TRBV28 with TRBJ1-5; 9 nucleotides match TRBD1. The CDR3 extends over 12 amino acids. Germline V lookup: CDR1 MDHEN, CDR2 SYDVKM. The CDR3 DNA sequence: TGTGCTGGCGGGACAGGGAAACAGCCCCAGCATTTT. This translates into CAGGTGKQPQHF.

The V gene is TRBV11-3, the J gene TRBJ2-2, with a tentative D call TRBD2 (7 bases). Germline V CDR1 and CDR2: SGHNT, YENEEA. V gave up 3 bases and J gave up 6 bases, with 14 bases separating them. The CDR3 loop spans 15 amino acids. The CDR3 bases are TGTGCCAGCAGCTTGAAAAGGGGGGGGTCCGGGGAGCTGTTTTTT. Its protein is CASSLKRGGSGELFF.

This clone showed up just a few times. The J gene is TRBJ2-5, the V gene TRBV4-3; D unclear. The CDR3 has 14 amino acids. V lost 0 bases and J lost 3, with 8 bases in between. Germline V gene data show CDR1 as LGHNA and CDR2 as YSLEER. The CDR3: CASSQDTAKETQYF. The CDR3 DNA sequence: TGCGCCAGCAGCCAAGATACGGCCAAAGAGACCCAGTACTTC.

The rearrangement joins TRBV7-8 to TRBJ1-1; tentatively, D is TRBD1 (6 bases). Germline V gives CDR1 SGHVS, CDR2 FQNEAQ. V was shortened by 10 bases and J by 2 bases, with 17 bases between the two germline ends. The CDR3 is 14 residues long. This chain's CDR3 is CAIKRGGGNTEAFF. The CDR3 DNA reads as TGTGCCATCAAAAGGGGGGGAGGTAACACTGAAGCTTTCTTT.

J is TRBJ2-2 and V is TRBV29-1; the match to TRBD1 covers 7 bases. The CDR3 runs to 14 residues. The V segment lost 6 bases and the J segment 1 base; nucleotides outside the gene matches: 5. Germline assignment: CDR1 SQVTM and CDR2 ANQGSEA. CDR3 sequence reads: CSVNRDRNTGELFF. In nucleotides, the CDR3 is TGCAGCGTGAATCGGGACAGGAACACCGGGGAGCTGTTTTTT.

The J gene is TRBJ1-6, the V gene TRBV9; D is unresolved. CDR1 SGDLS and CDR2 YYNGEE come from the germline V gene. Trimming cost V 4 bases and J 7 bases, with 9 bases left between them. This CDR3 comprises 13 residues. The CDR3, as DNA: TGTGCCAGCAGCCCGAGCGAGAATTCACCCCTCCACTTT. Protein: CASSPSENSPLHF.

This chain uses TRBV7-2 with TRBJ2-5; D is uncertain. The V gene's germline CDR1 is SGHTA and CDR2 FQGNSA. This CDR3 is 14 amino acids long. V lost 1 base and J lost 7, with 13 bases in between. CDR3 sequence: CASSLVSDSGTQYF. CDR3 coding DNA: TGTGCCAGCAGCTTAGTCTCTGACTCTGGGACCCAGTACTTC.

The chain employs TRBV19 and TRBJ2-2, with D perhaps TRBD2 (5 bases). CDR3 size: 14 residues. The ends were cut back, 2 bases at V and 3 bases at J, with 7 bases in the middle. CDR1 and CDR2 (germline): LNHDA, SQIVND (reference sequence). CDR3: CASSIRRYTGELFF. The CDR3 nucleotides are TGTGCCAGTAGTATAAGGAGGTACACCGGGGAGCTGTTTTTT.

The chain couples TRBV6-5 to TRBJ1-1, with 8 positions matching TRBD1. The length of the CDR3 is 15 residues. Germline assignment: CDR1 MNHEY and CDR2 SVGAGI. V shed 10 bases and J 3 bases; nucleotides not matched to a gene: 13. For the CDR3, the DNA is TGTGCCACCGGAAGTACAGGGGGATTGTACACTGAAGCTTTCTTT. Its translation is CATGSTGGLYTEAFF.

The chain carries TRBV19 and TRBJ2-2; D is ambiguous. CDR1 and CDR2 (germline): LNHDA, SQIVND (reference sequence). V was shortened by 9 bases and J by 2 bases, with 16 bases between the two germline ends. This CDR3 contains 15 residues. The CDR3 DNA reads TGTGCCAGCGCCCCCCGGGCACTTAACACCGGGGAGCTGTTTTTT. As protein: CASAPRALNTGELFF.

The V call is TRBV15, the J call TRBJ2-1, with D hard to call. The length of the CDR3 is 11 residues. Trimming left V 6 bases short and J 4 bases short, with 4 bases between. Germline assignment: CDR1 LNHNV and CDR2 YYDKDF (reference sequence). The CDR3 DNA reads as TGTGCCACCAGAGAATACAATGAGCAGTTCTTC. Amino acid sequence: CATREYNEQFF.

The chain joins TRBV6-6 to TRBJ2-7, with D uncertain. The CDR3 spans 11 residues. Per germline, CDR1 MNHNY and CDR2 SVGAGI (reference sequence). Trimming removed 7 bases at V and 5 bases at J, with 9 bases between. DNA for the CDR3: TGTGCCAGCACGTCTCTGGACGAGCAGTACTTC. Translating it yields CASTSLDEQYF.

This sequence joins TRBV15 and TRBJ1-5; maybe TRBD1 (5 bases). The CDR3 contains 17 residues. V was clipped by 2 bases and J by 6 bases, with 20 bases between them. CDR1 LNHNV and CDR2 YYDKDF come from the germline V gene (reference sequence). The chain's CDR3 is CATSRKVGAPYGQPQHF. CDR3 DNA sequence: TGTGCCACCAGCAGAAAGGTAGGGGCCCCTTATGGTCAGCCCCAGCATTTT.

In this sample, this clone turned up once. This chain joins TRBV30 and TRBJ2-7; no firm D call. The CDR3 sequence is 12 residues long. The germline gives CDR1 GTSNPN, CDR2 SVGIG (reference sequence). The ends were cut back, 4 bases at V and 4 bases at J, with 11 bases in the middle. CDR3 residues: CAWMGNRYEQYF. The CDR3 region has the DNA TGTGCCTGGATGGGGAATCGGTACGAGCAGTACTTC.

This clone came up many times. The CDR3 loop reads CASSQERSVQNTEAFF. The CDR3 bases are TGCGCCAGCAGCCAAGAAAGGTCGGTACAGAACACTGAAGCTTTCTTT. V usage is TRBV4-3 and J usage is TRBJ1-1; D unclear. Looked up from germline, CDR1 is LGHNA and CDR2 is YSLEER. The CDR3 length is 16 residues. The V gene lost 0 bases and the J gene lost 1 base, with 12 bases spanning the gap.

The genes are TRBV30 and TRBJ2-2; no reliable D call. Germline values: CDR1 GTSNPN, CDR2 SVGIG (reference sequence). This CDR3 has 13 amino acids. Trimming stripped 3 bases from V and 3 bases from J, with 8 bases between. The CDR3 reads CAWRRGHTGELFF. The CDR3 bases are TGTGCCTGGAGACGTGGGCACACCGGGGAGCTGTTTTTT.

V and J are TRBV5-1 and TRBJ2-1; 9 positions agree with TRBD1. There are 15 residues in the CDR3. CDR1 SGHRS and CDR2 YFSETQ come from the germline V gene. Trimming at V came to 4 bases and at J to 6 bases, leaving 8 bases not matched to a gene. The CDR3 protein is CASSIGQGISNEQFF. CDR3 DNA: TGCGCCAGCAGCATTGGACAGGGGATAAGCAATGAGCAGTTCTTC.

The V call is TRBV11-2, the J call TRBJ2-4; TRBD2 matches 14 bases. J was trimmed by 6 bases and V by 5 bases; bases with no gene match: 9. The CDR3 has 17 amino acids. Germline loops: CDR1 SGHAT, CDR2 FQNNGV. The CDR3 DNA follows: TGTGCCAGCAGCAATAGACTAGCGGGGGGGCCAGGAAACATTCAGTACTTC. Encoded protein: CASSNRLAGGPGNIQYF. The full variable domain, with the rest looked up from reference TRBV11-2 and TRBJ2-4, is EAGVAQSPRYKIIEKRQSVAFWCNPISGHATLYWYQQILGQGPKLLIQFQNNGVVDDSQLPKDRFSAERLKGVDSTLKIQPAKLEDSAVYLCASSNRLAGGPGNIQYFGAGTRLSVL.

CDR3 region: CASSPILAGGDTQYF. The CDR3, as DNA: TGTGCCAGCAGTCCGATTCTAGCGGGGGGAGATACGCAGTATTTT. This chain joins TRBV27 and TRBJ2-3; 11 positions agree with TRBD2. The V and J ends lost 5 bases and 5 bases, in that order; junction bases with no gene match: 6. The CDR3 has 15 amino acids. Germline CDR1 and CDR2: MNHEY and SMNVEV (reference sequence).

The V call is TRBV3-1 (or the pseudogene TRBV3-2), the J call TRBJ2-2; maybe TRBD1 (5 bases). From germline, CDR1 is LGHDT and CDR2 YNNKEL (reference sequence). Trimming took off 5 bases at V and 7 bases at J, with 11 bases between the two ends. The length of the CDR3 is 13 residues. As DNA, the CDR3 is TGTGCCAGCAGCTGGACACTGAGCGGGGAGCTGTTTTTT. This sequence encodes CASSWTLSGELFF.

The chain carries TRBV19 and TRBJ2-7; tentative D call: TRBD1 (5 bases). Germline V gene data show CDR1 as LNHDA and CDR2 as SQIVND (reference sequence). Trimming left V 1 base short and J 1 base short, with 14 bases between. This CDR3 is 16 amino acids long. CDR3 amino acids: CASSIVMGQGSYEQYF. The DNA of the CDR3 is TGTGCCAGTAGTATAGTAATGGGGCAGGGATCCTACGAGCAGTACTTC.

V usage is TRBV6-1 and J usage is TRBJ1-2; 8 positions match TRBD1. Germline assignment: CDR1 MNHNS and CDR2 SASEGT. The CDR3 consists of 14 residues. Losses at the gene ends were 3 bases for V and 13 bases for J; bases not matched to a gene: 13. CDR3 sequence (DNA): TGTGCCAGCAGTGACCCGGACAGGGCGCAGGAGTTCACCTTC. This codes for CASSDPDRAQEFTF.

V usage is TRBV3-1 (or the pseudogene TRBV3-2) and J usage is TRBJ2-4; TRBD2 agrees at 7 bases. Looked up from germline, CDR1 is LGHDT and CDR2 is YNNKEL (reference sequence). This CDR3 spans 15 amino acids. Losses at the gene ends were 4 bases for V and 3 bases for J; bases not matched to a gene: 6. The CDR3 reads CASSPMGEGKNIQYF. In DNA form, the CDR3 reads TGTGCCAGCAGCCCCATGGGGGAGGGCAAAAACATTCAGTACTTC.

The chain is built from TRBV23-1 and TRBJ1-1; 10 positions agree with TRBD1. TRBV23-1 is reported as an ORF; its role is uncertain. The length of the CDR3 is 14 residues. Losses at the gene ends were 4 bases for V and 7 bases for J; bases not matched to a gene: 6. The CDR3 sequence: CASSRAGQGGEAFF. The CDR3 bases are TGCGCCAGCAGTCGGGCAGGACAGGGGGGTGAAGCTTTCTTT.

This chain connects TRBV6-1 to TRBJ1-5; TRBD1 aligns across 9 bases. Germline assignment: CDR1 MNHNS and CDR2 SASEGT. V shed 4 bases and J 1 base; nucleotides not matched to a gene: 5. CDR3 length: 16 residues. Here the CDR3 DNA reads TGTGCCAGCAGTGGTGGGACAGGGTTCAGCAATCAGCCCCAGCATTTT. Translation: CASSGGTGFSNQPQHF.